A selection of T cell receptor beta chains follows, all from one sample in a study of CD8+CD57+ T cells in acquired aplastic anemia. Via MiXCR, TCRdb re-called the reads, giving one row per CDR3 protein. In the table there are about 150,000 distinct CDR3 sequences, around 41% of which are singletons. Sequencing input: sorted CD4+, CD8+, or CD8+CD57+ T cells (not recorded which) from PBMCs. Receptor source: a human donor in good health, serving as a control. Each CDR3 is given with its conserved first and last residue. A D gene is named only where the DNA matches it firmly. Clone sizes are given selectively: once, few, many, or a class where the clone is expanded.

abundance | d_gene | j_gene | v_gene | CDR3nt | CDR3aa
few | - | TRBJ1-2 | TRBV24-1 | TGTGCCACCAGTGATTTAGGGCGGAACTATGGCTACACCTTC | CATSDLGRNYGYTF
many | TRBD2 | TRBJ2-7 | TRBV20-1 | TGCAGTGCTACACCATTAGCGGGTCTTAGCTCCTACGAGCAGTACTTC | CSATPLAGLSSYEQYF
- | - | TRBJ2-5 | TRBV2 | TGTGCCAGCAGTGGCAACGAAGAGACCCAGTACTTC | CASSGNEETQYF
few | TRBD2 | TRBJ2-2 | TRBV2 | TGTGCCAGCAGGTACGGGACTACGAACACCGGGGAGCTGTTTTTT | CASRYGTTNTGELFF
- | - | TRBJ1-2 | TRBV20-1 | TGCAGTGCTCGCCACCTAAGGGACTTTAGTAACTATGGCTACACCTTC | CSARHLRDFSNYGYTF
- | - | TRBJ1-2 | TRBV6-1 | TGTGCCAGCAGTGTTCATGGCTACGCCTTC | CASSVHGYAF
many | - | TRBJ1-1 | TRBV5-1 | TGCGCCAGCAGCTTCTCGTGGATCTCGGGAGAGGGCACTGAAGCTTTCTTT | CASSFSWISGEGTEAFF
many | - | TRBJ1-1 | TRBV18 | TGTGCCAGCTCATCCCCGATGAGGACTGAAGCTTTCTTT | CASSSPMRTEAFF
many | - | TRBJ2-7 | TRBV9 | TGTGCCAGCAGCTTCCGGGACACCTCCTACGAGCAGTACTTC | CASSFRDTSYEQYF
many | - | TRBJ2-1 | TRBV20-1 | TGCAGTGCTCCGCCTCCGGGGCGGCTCAATGAGCAGTTCTTC | CSAPPPGRLNEQFF
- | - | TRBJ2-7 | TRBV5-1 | TGCGCCAGCAGCTTGGGTGACACCACCTACGAGCAGTACTTC | CASSLGDTTYEQYF
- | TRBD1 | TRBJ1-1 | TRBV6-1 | TGTGCCAGCAGCCCTGGACAGGGGAGGAACCGGCGGGCTTTCTTT | CASSPGQGRNRRAFF
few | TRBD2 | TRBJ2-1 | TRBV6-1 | TGTGCCAGCAGACCCTATCTAGCGGGAGAGTACAATGAGCAGTTCTTC | CASRPYLAGEYNEQFF
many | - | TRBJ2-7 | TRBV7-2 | TGTGCCAGCAGCTACGGTGGCTCGATATCCTACGAGCAGTACTTC | CASSYGGSISYEQYF
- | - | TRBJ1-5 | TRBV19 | TGTGCCAGTAGTAAAGGAAGTCTTAGCAATCAGCCCCAGCATTTT | CASSKGSLSNQPQHF
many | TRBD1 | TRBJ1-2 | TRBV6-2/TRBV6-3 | TGTGCCAGCAGTAACCTGGGACAGGGCACTAGCTTTAACTATGGCTACACCTTC | CASSNLGQGTSFNYGYTF
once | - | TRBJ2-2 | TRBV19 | TGTGCCACCGGGCGTGCGGACACGAACACCGGGGAGCTGTTTTTT | CATGRADTNTGELFF
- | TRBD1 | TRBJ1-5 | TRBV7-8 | TGTGCCAGCAGCCCCAGGACAGGGACCGGCAATCAGCCCCAGCATTTT | CASSPRTGTGNQPQHF
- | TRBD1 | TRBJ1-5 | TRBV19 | TGTGCCAGTAGTGGGACAGCACAACAGCCCCAGCATTTT | CASSGTAQQPQHF
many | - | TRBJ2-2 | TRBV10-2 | TGCGCCATCTCGACGGGAGCCACCGGGGAGCTGTTTTTT | CAISTGATGELFF
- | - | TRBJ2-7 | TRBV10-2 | TGCGCCAGCAGTGATCGGAACCACCGGTGGCCCCTCTACGAGCAGTACTTC | CASSDRNHRWPLYEQYF
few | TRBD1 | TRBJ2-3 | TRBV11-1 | TGTGCCAGCAGCCCCATCCACGGCGTACAGGGGGGAGATACGCAGTATTTT | CASSPIHGVQGGDTQYF
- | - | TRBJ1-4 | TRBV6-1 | TGTGCCAGCAGTGGGTCAGGGTTTAATGAAAAACTGTTTTTT | CASSGSGFNEKLFF
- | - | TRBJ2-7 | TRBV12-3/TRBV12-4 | TGTGCCAGCAGTCAGGGCAGGGAGCACGAGCAGTACTTC | CASSQGREHEQYF
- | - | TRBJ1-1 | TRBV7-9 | TGTGCCAGCACGTTGGGCCCGGGATACACTGAAGCTTTCTTT | CASTLGPGYTEAFF
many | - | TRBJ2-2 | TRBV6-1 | TGTGCCAGCACTCCTGGTGGGGGAGCCGGGGAGCTGTTTTTT | CASTPGGGAGELFF
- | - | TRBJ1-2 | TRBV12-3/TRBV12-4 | TGTGCCACCTTTCGGGGGGGCTACACCTTC | CATFRGGYTF
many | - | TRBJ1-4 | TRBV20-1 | TGCAGTGCTAGGTCCGGGATTAATGAAAAACTGTTTTTT | CSARSGINEKLFF
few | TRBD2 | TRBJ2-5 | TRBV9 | TGTGCCAGCAGCAGGAGACCGGGACTAGCGTCTCAAGAGACCCAGTACTTC | CASSRRPGLASQETQYF
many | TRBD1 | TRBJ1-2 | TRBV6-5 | TGTGCCAGCAGTTCCCGGACAGGGGAAGGCTACACCTTC | CASSSRTGEGYTF
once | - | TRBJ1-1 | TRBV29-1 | TGCAGCGTTGAACAGGGAACCACTGAAGCTTTCTTT | CSVEQGTTEAFF
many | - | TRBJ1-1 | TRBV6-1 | TGTGCCAGCAGTGCCGTCCTGAACGGAGCTTTCTTT | CASSAVLNGAFF
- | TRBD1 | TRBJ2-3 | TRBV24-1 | TGTGCCACCAGTGTTGCTGGACAGGGGGCTAACACAGATACGCAGTATTTT | CATSVAGQGANTDTQYF
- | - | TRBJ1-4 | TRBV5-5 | TGTGCCAGCCAAAGGACGGCAACTAATGAAAGACTGTTTTTT | CASQRTATNERLFF
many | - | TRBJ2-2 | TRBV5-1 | TGCGCCAGCAGCTTGGAGGGGCAGGCCGGGGAGCTGTTTTTT | CASSLEGQAGELFF
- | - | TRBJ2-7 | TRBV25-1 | TGTGCCAGCAGTGGCTCAACTCGGGGCGAGCAGTACTTC | CASSGSTRGEQYF
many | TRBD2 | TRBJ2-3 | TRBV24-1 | TGTGCCACCGGGACTAGCGGCACAGATACGCAGTATTTT | CATGTSGTDTQYF
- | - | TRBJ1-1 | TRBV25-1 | TGTGCCAGCAGTGAAGTCGGGGGAAACACTGAAGCTTTCTTT | CASSEVGGNTEAFF
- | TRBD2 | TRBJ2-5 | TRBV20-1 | TGCAGTGCCAAAGGTGGTAGCGGGGGGGCCCTAGAGACCCAGTACTTC | CSAKGGSGGALETQYF
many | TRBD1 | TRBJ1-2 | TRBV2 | TGTGCCAGCACCACGACAGGGGCTCACTATGGCTACACCTTC | CASTTTGAHYGYTF
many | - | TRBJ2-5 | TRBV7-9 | TGTGCCAGCAGCCTGCGACACCAAGAGACCCAGTACTTC | CASSLRHQETQYF
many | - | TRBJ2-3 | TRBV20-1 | TGCAGTGCTAGCGTAGGCACGGGACGGCCTGGGAGAGATACGCAGTATTTT | CSASVGTGRPGRDTQYF
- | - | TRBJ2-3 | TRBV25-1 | TGTGCCAGCAGTAGGGAAGGGGTTTCTACAGATACGCAGTATTTT | CASSREGVSTDTQYF
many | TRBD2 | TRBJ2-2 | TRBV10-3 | TGTGCCATCAGTGACCCGACTAGCTGGGGGGAGCTGTTTTTT | CAISDPTSWGELFF
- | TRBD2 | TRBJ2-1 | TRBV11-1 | TGTGCCAGCAGCTCCCAATGGACTAGCGGTACCAATGAGCAGTTCTTC | CASSSQWTSGTNEQFF
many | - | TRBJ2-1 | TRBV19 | TGTGCCAGTAGTATAGGAAGGACTGCCTACAATGAGCAGTTCTTC | CASSIGRTAYNEQFF
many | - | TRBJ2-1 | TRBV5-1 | TGCGCCAGCAGCTTGGGCGGCCTCTCCTACAATGAGCAGTTCTTC | CASSLGGLSYNEQFF
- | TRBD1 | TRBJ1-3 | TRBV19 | TGTGCCAGTAGTGTCACAGGGGGCCTGGAGGACGCCATATATTTT | CASSVTGGLEDAIYF
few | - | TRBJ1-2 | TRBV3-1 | TGTGCCAGCAGCCTCAAAGGGGGCTATGGCTACACCTTC | CASSLKGGYGYTF